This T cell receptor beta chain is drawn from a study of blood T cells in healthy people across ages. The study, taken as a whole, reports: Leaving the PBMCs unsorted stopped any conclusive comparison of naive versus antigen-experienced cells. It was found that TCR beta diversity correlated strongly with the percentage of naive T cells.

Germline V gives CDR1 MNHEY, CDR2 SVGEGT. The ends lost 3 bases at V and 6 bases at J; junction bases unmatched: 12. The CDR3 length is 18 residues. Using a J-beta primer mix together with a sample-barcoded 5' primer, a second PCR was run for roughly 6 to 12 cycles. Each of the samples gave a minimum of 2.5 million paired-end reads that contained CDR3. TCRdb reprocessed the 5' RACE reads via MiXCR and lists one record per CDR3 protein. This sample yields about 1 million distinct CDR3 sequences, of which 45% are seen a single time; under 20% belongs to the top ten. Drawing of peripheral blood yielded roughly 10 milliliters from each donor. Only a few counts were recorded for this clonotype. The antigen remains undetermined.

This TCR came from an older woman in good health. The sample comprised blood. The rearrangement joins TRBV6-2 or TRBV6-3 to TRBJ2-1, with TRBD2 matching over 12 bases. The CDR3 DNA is TGTGCCAGCAGTTATAACCGCCGCACTAGCGGGAGGCTCAATGAGCAGTTCTTC. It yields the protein CASSYNRRTSGRLNEQFF.